One sample yielded the 26 T cell receptor beta chains listed below, sequenced in a study of CD8 T cells in ankylosing spondylitis (dated by TCRdb to about 2017). Broader findings and caveats from the paper: Blood from ankylosing spondylitis patients appeared to be characterized by a TCR beta motif made up of under ten highly homologous amino acid variants.

The receptor library was made with 5' RACE. This sample was sequenced with an Illumina HiSeq 2500. Using fastp trimming at Q25 and MiXCR clonotype assembly, TCRdb reanalyzed the public sequencing data and kept in-frame beta chains. Each entry is one CDR3 protein sequence, shown with its most common DNA and genes. The sample table lists about 460,000 distinct CDR3 sequences, about 5.2% of them with a count of one. The ten largest make up under 4.5% of the sample. Antigens for these TCRs are unknown. Sequenced: blood, either unsorted or a sorted T cell fraction (not recorded which). These receptors were obtained from a male donor with ankylosing spondylitis.

This clonotype was counted only a few times. This chain uses TRBV7-6 with TRBJ2-1; 9 nucleotides line up with TRBD1. The CDR3 contains 15 residues. Germline lookup yields CDR1 SGHVS and CDR2 FNYEAQ. With 1 base clipped from V and 6 bases from J, the junction kept 4 bases outside the gene matches. The DNA for the CDR3 is TGTGCCAGCAGCTTAGGGGACAGGGCATCCAATGAGCAGTTCTTC. It is translated as CASSLGDRASNEQFF.

This clonotype was seen at least ten times. The rearrangement links TRBV6-1 to TRBJ1-5; 7 bases are shared with TRBD1. The CDR3 spans 15 residues. V lost 6 bases and J lost 7; bases outside the gene matches: 12. CDR1 is MNHNS and CDR2 is SASEGT in the germline V gene. CDR3 coding DNA: TGTGCCAGCAGGCTTCGACAGGGAGGGCGGCAGCCCCAGCATTTT. It encodes CASRLRQGGRQPQHF.

The sample holds many counts of this clonotype. This chain connects TRBV10-3 to TRBJ2-5; TRBD1 is a possible D gene (7 bases). Trimming took 11 bases from V and 3 from J, leaving 16 bases between them. CDR3 size: 13 residues. Germline-derived CDR1 and CDR2 are ENHRY and SYGVKD. This chain's CDR3 is CAARDSPEETQYF. In DNA, the CDR3 is TGTGCCGCGCGGGACAGTCCGGAAGAGACCCAGTACTTC.

On this clonotype itself: Its ends do not fully match the called genes, so a read error is possible. The chain uses TRBV7-2 and TRBJ2-1; D is perhaps TRBD2 (5 bases). Germline-derived CDR1 and CDR2 are SGHTA and FQGNSA. The CDR3 runs to 15 residues. CDR3 bases: TGTGCCAGCAGCGTAGCTAGCAGCTCCTACAATGAGCAGTTCTTC. Translating gives CASSVASSSYNEQFF.

This clonotype was recorded at least ten times. The chain combines TRBV27 with TRBJ1-5; TRBD1 is a possible D gene (5 bases). The CDR3 contains 14 residues. The germline V and J ends were trimmed by 6 bases and 4 bases, with 13 bases remaining between them. Germline V lookup: CDR1 MNHEY, CDR2 SMNVEV (reference sequence). CDR3: CASSPDRPNQPQHF. The CDR3 DNA sequence: TGTGCCAGCAGCCCAGACAGACCTAATCAGCCCCAGCATTTT.

A few counts support this clonotype. The chain couples TRBV6-1 to TRBJ2-2, with 10 bases matching TRBD2. Germline CDR1 and CDR2: MNHNS and SASEGT. The CDR3 runs 16 residues. The V segment lost 7 bases and the J segment 6 bases; nucleotides outside the gene matches: 11. CDR3: CASTTHGSGRSGELFF. CDR3 coding DNA: TGTGCCAGCACCACCCATGGTAGCGGGAGGTCCGGGGAGCTGTTTTTT.

This chain connects TRBV4-3 to TRBJ2-1; a weak D match, TRBD2 (6 bases). CDR1 LGHNA and CDR2 YSLEER come from the germline V gene. V was trimmed by 3 bases and J by 6 bases, leaving 15 bases between them. The CDR3 is made up of 15 amino acids. The DNA of the CDR3 is TGCGCCAGCAGCCATTTGGCGCAGGGAGGCAATGAGCAGTTCTTC. Its protein product is CASSHLAQGGNEQFF.

This clonotype was seen more than once but under ten times. The chain recombines TRBV12-3 or TRBV12-4 with TRBJ1-2; 8 nucleotides agree with TRBD1. The CDR3 extends over 17 amino acids. Trimming removed 3 bases from V and 8 bases from J; junction bases left unmatched: 17. CDR3 amino acids: CASSFEVLSDRVRGYTF. In DNA form, the CDR3 reads TGTGCCAGCAGTTTTGAAGTTTTGTCGGACAGGGTACGCGGCTACACCTTC.

This clonotype was observed a few times. The V and J genes are TRBV5-1 and TRBJ2-7, with D perhaps assigned TRBD1 or TRBD2 (5 bases each). V was pared by 5 bases and J by 2 bases, with 11 bases between. This CDR3 is built from 13 residues. CDR1 is SGHRS, CDR2 YFSETQ, per germline. The CDR3 protein is CASRPVGAYEQYF. The CDR3 region has the DNA TGCGCCAGCAGACCGGTGGGGGCCTACGAGCAGTACTTC.

This clonotype occurred many times. The chain employs TRBV5-6 and TRBJ1-2, with 7 bases identical to TRBD1. With V trimmed by 4 bases and J by 2 bases, 2 bases remained unmatched. This CDR3 has 13 residues. Germline V gene sequence: CDR1 SGHDT, CDR2 YYEEEE. CDR3 protein: CASSPTGNYGYTF. The CDR3 DNA reads TGTGCCAGCAGCCCGACAGGGAACTATGGCTACACCTTC.

There are many counts of this clonotype. DNA of the CDR3: TGCAGTGCTAGGAAGACAGGGTTGGGGGAGACCCAGTACTTC. Encoded protein: CSARKTGLGETQYF. The chain employs TRBV20-1 and TRBJ2-5; 7 bases map to TRBD1. The ends lost 3 bases at V and 5 bases at J; junction bases unmatched: 9. The CDR3 sequence is 14 residues long. The germline V gene has CDR1 DFQATT and CDR2 SNEGSKA (reference sequence).

The chain recombines TRBV28 with TRBJ2-3, with 9 bases identical to TRBD1. J gave up 3 bases and V 4 bases, and 11 bases lay outside the gene matches. Germline-derived CDR1 and CDR2 are MDHEN and SYDVKM. CDR3 length equals 17 residues. In nucleotides, the CDR3 is TGTGCCAGCAGTTCCTTAATGACAGGGGGTGTTACAGATACGCAGTATTTT. Its protein is CASSSLMTGGVTDTQYF.

The chain links TRBV5-6 to TRBJ2-1, with 7 bases identical to TRBD1. Unmatched junction bases numbered 14, after V lost 1 base and J lost 4 bases. CDR3 length equals 18 residues. In germline, CDR1 is SGHDT, CDR2 YYEEEE. The CDR3 DNA reads TGTGCCAGCAGCTTGCTTCAACAGGGGCCGCTACCTTACAATGAGCAGTTCTTC. Protein sequence: CASSLLQQGPLPYNEQFF.

The rearrangement links TRBV3-1 to TRBJ1-4; TRBD1 agrees at 8 bases. The CDR3 has 14 residues. Germline CDR1 is LGHDT and CDR2 is YNNKEL (reference sequence). The V gene end was trimmed by 1 base and the J gene end by 11 bases; junction bases not matched to a gene: 6. The CDR3 spells CASSQVSGGGKLFF. CDR3 in DNA: TGTGCCAGCAGCCAAGTGTCAGGGGGCGGGAAACTGTTTTTT.

There are a few counts of this clonotype. J is TRBJ2-1 and V is TRBV10-2, with 10 nucleotides matching TRBD2. Germline assignment: CDR1 WSHSY and CDR2 SAAADI. The CDR3 is 16 residues long. Trimming took 6 bases from V and 6 from J; bases not matched to a gene: 11. CDR3: CASSQPGLAFFNEQFF. CDR3 bases: TGCGCCAGCAGCCAACCGGGACTAGCGTTCTTCAATGAGCAGTTCTTC.

This clonotype was seen ten or more times. J is TRBJ2-5 and V is TRBV6-1; TRBD1 is a possible D gene (5 bases). The CDR3 contains 13 residues. Per the germline V gene, CDR1 is MNHNS and CDR2 is SASEGT. V was cut by 0 bases and J by 4 bases, with 6 bases left in between. The chain's CDR3 is CASSEAGVETQYF. Here the CDR3 DNA reads TGTGCCAGCAGTGAAGCAGGGGTAGAGACCCAGTACTTC.

This clonotype has a handful of counts. One junction end does not reproduce the germline sequence, and a read error may be involved. The genes are TRBV5-1 and TRBJ2-7; the D gene is possibly TRBD2 (6 bases). Germline V gene lookup returns CDR1 SGHRS and CDR2 YFSETQ. The CDR3 is 12 amino acids. The DNA for the CDR3 is TGCGCCAGCAGCTTGGGCGGGGAGCCCACAGACTTC. Protein sequence: CASSLGGEPTDF. Full variable domain (rest looked up from reference TRBV5-1 and TRBJ2-7): KAGVTQTPRYLIKTRGQQVTLSCSPISGHRSVSWYQQTPGQGLQFLFEYFSETQRNKGNFPGRFSGRQFSNSRSEMNVSTLELGDSALYLCASSLGGEPTDFGPGTRLTVT.

This clonotype appeared many times. V and J are TRBV6-1 and TRBJ1-2, with TRBD1 identical over 10 bases. After removal of 6 bases from V and 4 bases from J, the junction contained 2 bases not matched to a gene. This CDR3 contains 13 residues. Germline CDR1 MNHNS, CDR2 SASEGT. The CDR3 protein is CASSWDRGYGYTF. Written as DNA, the CDR3 is TGTGCCAGCAGCTGGGACAGGGGCTATGGCTACACCTTC.

This clonotype turned up a few times. This sequence joins TRBV20-1 and TRBJ2-7; D might be TRBD1 (5 bases). The CDR3 sequence is 14 residues long. Germline loops: CDR1 DFQATT, CDR2 SNEGSKA (reference sequence). V lost 6 bases, J lost 0 bases, and 15 bases lay in between. The CDR3 here is CSAPGQLSSYEQYF. The CDR3 DNA follows: TGCAGTGCCCCCGGACAACTGAGCTCCTACGAGCAGTACTTC.

This clonotype was counted a few times. The chain carries TRBV20-1 and TRBJ1-1; D is unclear. The CDR3 has 11 amino acids. V was cut by 6 bases and J by 11 bases, with 16 bases left in between. The germline gives CDR1 DFQATT, CDR2 SNEGSKA (reference sequence). The CDR3 nucleotides read TGCAGTGCCAGCTGGAACACGGGGGCTTTCTTT. Translating it yields CSASWNTGAFF.

The table lists this clonotype with many counts. The V gene is TRBV28, the J gene TRBJ2-5; no clear D. Trimming pared 2 bases from V and 2 bases from J, leaving 12 bases between. The CDR3 loop spans 15 amino acids. Germline-derived CDR1 and CDR2 are MDHEN and SYDVKM. The CDR3 loop reads CASSLNGASQETQYF. In DNA form, the CDR3 reads TGTGCCAGCAGTTTAAATGGAGCATCGCAAGAGACCCAGTACTTC.

Worth noting for this clonotype: Possible read error: a much larger clone is one base away. The chain recombines TRBV5-1 with TRBJ1-1; D gene unclear. Germline V gene lookup returns CDR1 SGHRS and CDR2 YFSETQ. The CDR3 is 15 residues long. The CDR3 DNA reads TGCGCCAACAGCTGGACCCCGCGGAGTAAGGCTGAAGCTTTCTTT. It specifies CANSWTPRSKAEAFF. Using reference TRBV5-1 and TRBJ1-1 for the parts outside the CDR3, the full variable domain is KAGVTQTPRYLIKTRGQQVTLSCSPISGHRSVSWYQQTPGQGLQFLFEYFSETQRNKGNFPGRFSGRQFSNSRSEMNVSTLELGDSALYLCANSWTPRSKAEAFFGQGTRLTVV.

This clonotype was picked up many times. The chain joins TRBV12-3 or TRBV12-4 to TRBJ2-7; weak D call: TRBD1 (6 bases). V gave up 5 bases and J gave up 5 bases, with 10 bases separating them. This CDR3 is 12 amino acids long. The CDR3 here is CASSLQGHEQYF. CDR3 in DNA: TGTGCCAGCAGTCTACAGGGCCACGAGCAGTACTTC.

This clonotype was recorded many times. The gene calls are TRBV18 and TRBJ2-1; D ambiguous. Looked up from germline, CDR1 is KGHSH and CDR2 is LQKENI. Trimming left V 3 bases short and J 5 bases short, with 11 bases between. This CDR3 is built from 14 residues. DNA for the CDR3: TGTGCCAGCTCACCGTTTGACGGTCACAATGAGCAGTTCTTC. It translates to CASSPFDGHNEQFF.

This clonotype has at least ten counts. J is TRBJ2-7 and V is TRBV7-9, with a possible D match to TRBD1 (6 bases). CDR3 length: 14 amino acids. In germline, CDR1 is SEHNR, CDR2 FQNEAQ (reference sequence). Trimming cost V 10 bases and J 2 bases, with 18 bases left between them. CDR3 region: CATKRNRDTYEQYF. For the CDR3, the DNA is TGTGCCACCAAGAGGAACAGGGACACCTACGAGCAGTACTTC. Supplemented by reference TRBV7-9 and TRBJ2-7, the full variable domain reads DTGVSQNPRHKITKRGQNVTFRCDPISEHNRLYWYRQTLGQGPEFLTYFQNEAQLEKSRLLSDRFSAERPKGSFSTLEIQRTEQGDSAMYLCATKRNRDTYEQYFGPGTRLTVT.

V gene TRBV20-1 combines with J gene TRBJ2-1, with TRBD1 as a possible D gene (5 bases). Per the germline V gene, CDR1 is DFQATT and CDR2 is SNEGSKA (reference sequence). The V gene lost 0 bases and the J gene lost 4 bases, with 16 bases spanning the gap. CDR3 size: 16 residues. CDR3 amino acids: CSARDPAKGLYNEQFF. CDR3 nucleotides: TGCAGTGCTAGAGATCCCGCCAAGGGGCTTTACAATGAGCAGTTCTTC.